The entry below gives a single T cell receptor beta chain sequence along with its context. V lost 2 bases and J 1 base, leaving 8 bases between the germline ends. The germline CDR1 and CDR2 sequences are MNHNY and SVGAGI (reference sequence). The CDR3 is 14 amino acids. Sequenced by immunoSEQ multiplex PCR; TCRdb stores in-frame clones only, minus some. The table shows roughly 130,000 clones, with 90% to 95% occurring only once. This entry is derived from a study of T cell responses to AZD1222 COVID-19 vaccine. V gene TRBV6-6 combines with J gene TRBJ1-1; tentative D call: TRBD1 (5 bases). This material consisted of peripheral blood, taken 28 days after the second AZD1222 dose. The source of this sequence is an adult who received the AZD1222 COVID-19 vaccine. CDR3 sequence (DNA): TGTGCCAGCAGTTACGACGGACAGAACACTGAAGCTTTCTTT. This sequence encodes CASSYDGQNTEAFF.